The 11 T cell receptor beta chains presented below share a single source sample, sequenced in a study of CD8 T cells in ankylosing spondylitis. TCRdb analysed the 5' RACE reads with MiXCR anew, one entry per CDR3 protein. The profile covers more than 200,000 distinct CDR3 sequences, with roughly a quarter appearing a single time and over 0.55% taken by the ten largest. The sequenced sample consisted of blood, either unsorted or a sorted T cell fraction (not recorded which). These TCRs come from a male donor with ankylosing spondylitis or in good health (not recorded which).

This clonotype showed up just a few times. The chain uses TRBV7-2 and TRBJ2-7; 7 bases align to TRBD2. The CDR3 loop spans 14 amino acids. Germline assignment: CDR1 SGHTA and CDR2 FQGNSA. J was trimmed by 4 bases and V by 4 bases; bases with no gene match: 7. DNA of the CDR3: TGTGCCAGCAGCTCATCAGCCGGGGGGTACGAGCAGTACTTC. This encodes CASSSSAGGYEQYF.

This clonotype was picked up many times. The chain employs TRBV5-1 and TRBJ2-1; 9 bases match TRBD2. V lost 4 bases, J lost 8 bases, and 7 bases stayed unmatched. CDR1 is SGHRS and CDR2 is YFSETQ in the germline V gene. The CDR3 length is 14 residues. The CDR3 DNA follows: TGCGCCAGCAGCGATCTAGCGGGGTCCTATGAGCAGTTCTTC. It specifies CASSDLAGSYEQFF.

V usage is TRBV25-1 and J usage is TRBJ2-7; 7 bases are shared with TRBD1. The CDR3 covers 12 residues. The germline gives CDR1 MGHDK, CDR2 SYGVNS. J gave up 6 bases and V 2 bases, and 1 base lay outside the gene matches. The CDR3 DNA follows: TGTGCCAGCAGTGAAAACAGGGGCGAGCAGTACTTC. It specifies CASSENRGEQYF.

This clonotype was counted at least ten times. CDR3 protein: CASSQDAPGRLGTGGLNEKLFF. CDR3 sequence (DNA): TGCGCCAGCAGCCAAGATGCCCCAGGCCGACTCGGGACAGGGGGCCTTAATGAAAAACTGTTTTTT. V is TRBV4-3 and J is TRBJ1-4; the match to TRBD1 covers 12 bases. CDR1 is LGHNA and CDR2 is YSLEER in the germline V gene. The V and J ends lost 0 bases and 4 bases, in that order; junction bases with no gene match: 18. There are 22 residues in the CDR3.

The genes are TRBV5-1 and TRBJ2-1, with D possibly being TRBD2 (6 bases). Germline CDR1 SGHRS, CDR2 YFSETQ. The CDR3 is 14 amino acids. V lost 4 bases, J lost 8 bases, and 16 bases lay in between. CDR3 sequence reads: CASSGGFERDEQFF. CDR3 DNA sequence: TGCGCCAGCAGCGGAGGGTTTGAACGCGATGAGCAGTTCTTC.

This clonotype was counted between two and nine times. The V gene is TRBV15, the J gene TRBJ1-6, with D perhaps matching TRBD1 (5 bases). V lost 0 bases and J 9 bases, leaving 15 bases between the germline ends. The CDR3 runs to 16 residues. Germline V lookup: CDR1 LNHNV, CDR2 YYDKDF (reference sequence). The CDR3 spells CATSRDEPGQGSPLHF. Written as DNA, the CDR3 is TGTGCCACCAGCAGAGATGAACCCGGGCAGGGTTCACCCCTCCACTTT.

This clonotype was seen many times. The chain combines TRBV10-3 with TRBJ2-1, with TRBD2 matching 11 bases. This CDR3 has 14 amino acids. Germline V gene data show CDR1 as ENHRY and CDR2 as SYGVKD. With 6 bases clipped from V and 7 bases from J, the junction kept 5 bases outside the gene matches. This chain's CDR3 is CAISLAGGLNEQFF. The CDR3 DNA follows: TGTGCCATCAGCCTAGCGGGGGGCCTTAATGAGCAGTTCTTC.

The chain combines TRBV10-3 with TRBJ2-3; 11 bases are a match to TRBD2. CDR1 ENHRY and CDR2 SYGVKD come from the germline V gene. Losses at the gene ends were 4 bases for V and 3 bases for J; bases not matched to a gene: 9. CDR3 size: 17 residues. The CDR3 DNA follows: TGTGCCATCAGTGGTTCGGCTAGCGGGGGGATGACAGATACGCAGTATTTT. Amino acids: CAISGSASGGMTDTQYF.

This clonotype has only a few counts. The CDR3 sequence: CSGRVQGGNTIYF. DNA for the CDR3: TGCAGTGGCCGAGTACAGGGCGGAAACACCATATATTTT. This chain uses TRBV20-1 with TRBJ1-3; a possible D gene is TRBD1 (6 bases). The CDR3 contains 13 residues. The V and J ends lost 7 bases and 4 bases respectively, with 14 bases between them. From germline, CDR1 is DFQATT and CDR2 SNEGSKA (reference sequence).

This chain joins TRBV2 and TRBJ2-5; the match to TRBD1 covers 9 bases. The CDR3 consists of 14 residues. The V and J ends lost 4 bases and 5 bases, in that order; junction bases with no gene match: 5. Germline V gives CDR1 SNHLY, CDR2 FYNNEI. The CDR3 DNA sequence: TGTGCCAGCAGTGGGACAGGGGTTGGGGAGACCCAGTACTTC. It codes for CASSGTGVGETQYF.

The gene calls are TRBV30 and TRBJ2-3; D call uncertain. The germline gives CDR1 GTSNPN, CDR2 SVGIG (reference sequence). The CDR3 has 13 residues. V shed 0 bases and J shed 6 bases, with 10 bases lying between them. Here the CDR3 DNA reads TGTGCCTGGAGTGTACGTACCGCGGATACGCAGTATTTT. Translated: CAWSVRTADTQYF.